This T cell receptor (beta chain) was documented in a study of blood T cells in healthy people across ages. A sample-barcoded 5' primer and a J-beta primer mix were used in a second PCR of about 7 to 12 cycles. Each cDNA molecule received a tag from a template-switch adaptor that had 12 random nucleotides. Each CDR3 protein is one row after TCRdb ran MiXCR on the 5' RACE reads. The profile covers 550,000 to 750,000 distinct CDR3 sequences, with around 21% appearing a single time and 3.5% to 4% taken by the ten largest. Study-wide results and limits: Estimates based on one million T cells were treated as lower bounds.

Notes on this clonotype: The antigen remains undetermined.

The sequence was collected from a man between 65 and 79 years old in good health. The sample was blood.

The CDR3 coding sequence is TGCAGCGTTGAGGGCAGGCACTATGGCTACACCTTC. It yields the protein CSVEGRHYGYTF. The gene calls are TRBV29-1 and TRBJ1-2, with D hard to call. CDR1 and CDR2 from the germline V gene are SQVTM and ANQGSEA. CDR3 length: 12 residues. The ends were cut back, 3 bases at V and 3 bases at J, with 8 bases in the middle. The entire variable domain, with the rest obtained from reference TRBV29-1 and TRBJ1-2, is as follows: SAVISQKPSRDICQRGTSLTIQCQVDSQVTMMFWYRQQPGQSLTLIATANQGSEATYESGFVIDKFPISRPNLTFSTLTVSNMSPEDSSIYLCSVEGRHYGYTFGSGTRLTVV.